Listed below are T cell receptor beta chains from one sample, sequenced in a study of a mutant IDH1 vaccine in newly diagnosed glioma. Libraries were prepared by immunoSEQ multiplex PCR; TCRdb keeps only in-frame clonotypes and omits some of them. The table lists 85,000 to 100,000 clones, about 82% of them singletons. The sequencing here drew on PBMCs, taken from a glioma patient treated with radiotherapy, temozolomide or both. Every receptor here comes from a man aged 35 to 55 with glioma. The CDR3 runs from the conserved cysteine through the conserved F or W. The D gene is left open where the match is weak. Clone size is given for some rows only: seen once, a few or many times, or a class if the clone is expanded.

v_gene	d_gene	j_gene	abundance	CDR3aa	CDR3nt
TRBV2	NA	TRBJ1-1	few	CASSPGQYLEAFF	TGTGCCAGCAGTCCCGGACAGTATCTAGAAGCTTTCTTT
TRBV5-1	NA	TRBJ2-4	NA	CASSGIQGHIQYF	TGCGCCAGCAGCGGGATACAGGGACACATTCAGTACTTC
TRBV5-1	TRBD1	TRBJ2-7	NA	CASSLVRGQGTYEQYF	TGCGCCAGCAGCTTGGTCAGGGGACAGGGGACCTACGAGCAGTACTTC
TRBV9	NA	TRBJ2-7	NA	CASSVDGEPYEQYF	TGTGCCAGCAGCGTAGACGGAGAACCCTACGAGCAGTACTTC
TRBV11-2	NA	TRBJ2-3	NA	CASSLFFRGGTDTQYF	TGTGCCAGCAGCTTATTTTTCAGGGGTGGGACAGATACGCAGTATTTT
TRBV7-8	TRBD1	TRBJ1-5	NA	CASSKGQSRSNQPQHF	TGTGCCAGCAGCAAGGGACAGTCCAGGAGCAATCAGCCCCAGCATTTT
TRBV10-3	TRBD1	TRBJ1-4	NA	CAISDGAGQGGEKLFF	TGTGCCATCAGTGACGGTGCGGGACAGGGGGGGGAAAAACTGTTTTTT
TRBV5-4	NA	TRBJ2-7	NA	CASSRGGVSYEQYF	TGTGCCAGCAGCCGTGGTGGAGTCTCCTACGAGCAGTACTTC
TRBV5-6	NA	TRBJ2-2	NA	CASSLLRLGPGELFF	TGTGCCAGCAGCTTGTTACGTCTAGGCCCCGGGGAGCTGTTTTTT
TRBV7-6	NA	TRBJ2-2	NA	CASSTYRSGAHWAGELFF	TGTGCCAGCAGCACCTATCGATCGGGGGCGCATTGGGCCGGGGAGCTGTTTTTT
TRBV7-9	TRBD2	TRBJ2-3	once	CASSPLAGLTDTQYF	TGTGCCAGCAGCCCCTTAGCGGGCCTCACAGATACGCAGTATTTT
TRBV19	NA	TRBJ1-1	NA	CASSISGTKNTEAFF	TGTGCCAGTAGTATTTCGGGGACGAAAAACACTGAAGCTTTCTTT
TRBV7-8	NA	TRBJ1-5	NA	CASSLFRVRNNQPQHF	TGTGCCAGCAGCTTATTCCGGGTTCGTAACAATCAGCCCCAGCATTTT
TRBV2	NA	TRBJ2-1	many	CATQAVGHNEQFF	TGTGCCACCCAGGCTGTGGGACACAATGAGCAGTTCTTC
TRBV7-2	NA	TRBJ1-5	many	CASSLSMGNAQPQHF	TGTGCCAGCAGCTTAAGTATGGGGAACGCCCAGCCCCAGCATTTT
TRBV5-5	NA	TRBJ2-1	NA	CASSLEPRSSYNEQFF	TGTGCCAGCAGCTTGGAACCGAGAAGCTCCTACAATGAGCAGTTCTTC
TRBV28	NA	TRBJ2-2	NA	CASSPSGPNTGELFF	TGTGCCAGCAGTCCGAGCGGACCGAACACCGGGGAGCTGTTTTTT
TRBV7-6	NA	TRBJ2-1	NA	CASSAEGASYNEQFF	TGTGCCAGCAGCGCCGAAGGGGCCTCCTACAATGAGCAGTTCTTC
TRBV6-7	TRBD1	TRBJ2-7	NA	CASSENPGQGAVEQYF	TGTGCCAGCAGTGAGAATCCGGGACAGGGGGCAGTCGAGCAGTACTTC
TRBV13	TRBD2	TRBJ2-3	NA	CASSLRAGGYTDTQYF	TGTGCCAGCAGCCTGAGAGCGGGAGGGTACACAGATACGCAGTATTTT
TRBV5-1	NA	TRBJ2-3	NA	CASSLGGTDTQYF	TGCGCCAGCAGCTTAGGGGGCACAGATACGCAGTATTTT
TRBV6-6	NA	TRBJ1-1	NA	CASSYSSGEAFF	TGTGCCAGCAGTTACTCGAGTGGGGAAGCTTTCTTT
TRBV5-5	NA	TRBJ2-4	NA	CASSLDTGAGNIQYF	TGTGCCAGCAGCTTGGATACGGGAGCCGGAAACATTCAGTACTTC
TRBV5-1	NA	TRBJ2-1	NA	CASSPGLRPGDNEQFF	TGCGCCAGCAGCCCGGGACTGCGACCCGGGGACAATGAGCAGTTCTTC
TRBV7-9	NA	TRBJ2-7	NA	CASSLVSQEYEQYF	TGTGCCAGCAGCTTAGTGAGTCAAGAATACGAGCAGTACTTC
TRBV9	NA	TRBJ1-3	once	CASSDPRGSRALSGNTIYF	TGTGCCAGCAGCGACCCTCGTGGCAGCCGGGCCCTCTCTGGAAACACCATATATTTT
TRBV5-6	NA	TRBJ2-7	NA	CASTRIGGDEQYF	TGTGCCAGCACCCGAATTGGGGGAGACGAGCAGTACTTC
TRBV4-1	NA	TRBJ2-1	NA	CASSQVFRTSSYNEQFF	TGCGCCAGCAGCCAAGTTTTTCGGACATCCTCCTACAATGAGCAGTTCTTC
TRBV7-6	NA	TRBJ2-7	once	CASSFPGAAQYF	TGTGCCAGCAGCTTTCCTGGCGCGGCTCAGTACTTC
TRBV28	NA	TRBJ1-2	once	CASSSPGTPSYGYTF	TGTGCCAGCAGCTCTCCCGGGACACCCTCCTATGGCTACACCTTC
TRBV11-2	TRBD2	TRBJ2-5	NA	CASSFHPPWAGGQETQYF	TGTGCCAGCAGCTTCCACCCACCCTGGGCGGGGGGGCAGGAGACCCAGTACTTC
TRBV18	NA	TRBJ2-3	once	CASSPPSTDTQYF	TGTGCCAGCTCACCACCGAGCACAGATACGCAGTATTTT
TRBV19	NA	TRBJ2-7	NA	CASSAQGPDEQYF	TGTGCCAGTAGTGCCCAGGGGCCCGACGAGCAGTACTTC
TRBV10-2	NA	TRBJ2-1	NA	CASSGRQLTSSYNEQFF	TGCGCCAGCAGTGGCCGTCAGCTCACGAGCTCCTACAATGAGCAGTTCTTC
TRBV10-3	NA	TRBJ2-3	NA	CAISERSGTDTQYF	TGTGCCATCAGTGAAAGGTCAGGCACAGATACGCAGTATTTT
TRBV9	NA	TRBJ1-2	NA	CASSLESAGDNYGYTF	TGTGCCAGCAGCTTAGAGTCGGCAGGGGACAACTATGGCTACACCTTC
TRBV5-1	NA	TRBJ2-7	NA	CASSLWGDGYEQYF	TGCGCCAGCAGCCTATGGGGGGACGGCTACGAGCAGTACTTC
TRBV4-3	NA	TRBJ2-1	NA	CASSHENEQFF	TGCGCCAGCAGCCACGAAAATGAGCAGTTCTTC
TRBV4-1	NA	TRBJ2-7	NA	CASSQADTTSYEQYF	TGCGCCAGCAGCCAAGCCGACACGACCTCCTACGAGCAGTACTTC
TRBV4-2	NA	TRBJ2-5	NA	CASSQDYGGIQETQYF	TGTGCCAGCAGCCAAGATTACGGAGGAATACAAGAGACCCAGTACTTC
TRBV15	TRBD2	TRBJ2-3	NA	CATSGVAGWVAPDTQYF	TGTGCCACCAGCGGGGTAGCGGGATGGGTCGCTCCAGATACGCAGTATTTT
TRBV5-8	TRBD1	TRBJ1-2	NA	CASSPNRDRVSYGYTF	TGTGCCAGCAGTCCTAACCGGGACAGGGTTAGCTATGGCTACACCTTC
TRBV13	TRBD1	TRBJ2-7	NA	CASSPRGPFYEQYF	TGTGCCAGCAGCCCTAGGGGGCCCTTCTACGAGCAGTACTTC
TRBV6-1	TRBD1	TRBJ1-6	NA	CASNRGKESPLHF	TGTGCCAGCAACAGGGGTAAGGAGTCACCCCTCCACTTT
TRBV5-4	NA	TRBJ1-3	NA	CASSLTGFGNTIYF	TGTGCCAGCAGCTTGACGGGCTTTGGAAACACCATATATTTT
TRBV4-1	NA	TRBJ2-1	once	CASSQVSPLNEQFF	TGCGCCAGCAGCCAAGTGTCGCCGCTCAATGAGCAGTTCTTC
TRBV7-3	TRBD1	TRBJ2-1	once	CASSHQGQGTEQFF	TGTGCCAGCAGCCACCAGGGACAGGGTACAGAGCAGTTCTTC
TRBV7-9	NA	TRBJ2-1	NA	CASSPPLPIEQFF	TGTGCCAGCAGCCCCCCCCTTCCGATAGAGCAGTTCTTC
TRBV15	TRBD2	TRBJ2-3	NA	CATSRDRLAGVDTQYF	TGTGCCACCAGCAGAGATAGGCTAGCGGGGGTAGATACGCAGTATTTT
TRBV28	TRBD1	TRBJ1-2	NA	CASSLTGGGNGYTF	TGTGCCAGCAGTTTAACGGGAGGGGGCAATGGCTACACCTTC
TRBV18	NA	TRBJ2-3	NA	CASSPGQASTDTQYF	TGTGCCAGCTCACCGGGGCAGGCTAGCACAGATACGCAGTATTTT
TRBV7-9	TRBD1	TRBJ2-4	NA	CASSRQGQGMNIQYF	TGTGCCAGCAGCCGCCAGGGACAGGGTATGAACATTCAGTACTTC
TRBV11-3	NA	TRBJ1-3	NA	CASSPSTGNTIYF	TGTGCCAGCAGCCCAAGCACTGGAAACACCATATATTTT
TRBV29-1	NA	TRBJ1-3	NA	CSVSAAGGNTIYF	TGCAGCGTTTCGGCAGCGGGAGGAAACACCATATATTTT
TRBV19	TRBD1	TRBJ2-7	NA	CASSMDRSSYEQYF	TGTGCCAGTAGCATGGACAGGAGCTCCTACGAGCAGTACTTC
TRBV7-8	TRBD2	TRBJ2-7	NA	CASIPSPGGSGRYEQYF	TGTGCCAGCATCCCTTCTCCGGGTGGTAGCGGGAGATACGAGCAGTACTTC
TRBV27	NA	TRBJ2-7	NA	CASSFAATYEQYF	TGTGCCAGCAGTTTTGCAGCCACCTACGAGCAGTACTTC